What follows is one T cell receptor (beta chain) and its context. Its antigen specificity is not known. The input lacks base qualities; no much larger clone sits a single base away. Trimming takes 4 bases from V and 3 bases from J, and the germline ends sit 4 bases apart. CDR1 and CDR2, per the germline V gene, are SGHAT and FQNNGV. The CDR3 starts with the cysteine, ends with the phenylalanine, and has 11 residues. This entry keeps only the CDR3 DNA: 33 bases, framed from base 1. Using the deep immunoSEQ assay, multiplex PCR amplified TCR CDR3 regions from genomic DNA. Genomic DNA extracted from each cell subset was distributed evenly over all wells of several immunoSEQ 96-well plates, and each plate served as one replicate. Each replicate PCR for unsorted PBMC received approximately 300 ng genomic DNA, equal to tens of thousands of T cell genomes. Ten immunoSEQ deep assay plates were used to sequence unsorted PBMC genomic DNA. Purified libraries were measured with a Qubit 3.0 fluorometer, size-checked on a Bioanalyzer 2100, and measured again with the KAPA Library Quantification kit. Every immunoSEQ 96-well plate was sequenced on a dedicated single-read 150-cycle Illumina NextSeq 550 flow cell. The source study handled its data this way. Because the immunoSEQ output held only junctional sequences and lacked quality scores, the filtering could not match the filtering applied to full-length reads. Sequences were annotated with PyIR, a Python wrapper for IgBLAST v1.9, and V/J genes and CDR3 were assigned using IMGT germline references. Any read was removed if the V/J assignment was weak (E-value above 1e-6), the CDR3 was missing, or the read contained stop codons, out-of-frame junctions, or ambiguous translated residues. V3J clonotypes were defined as sequences sharing an identical inferred V gene, J gene, and CDR3 amino acid sequence. Percentage overlap between repertoires was calculated by dividing the number of shared unique clonotypes by the size of the smaller repertoire. Richness of each repertoire was evaluated using RTK rarefaction, the Chao1 estimator, and Recon v2.1 estimates of unobserved clonotypes. TCRdb limited this immuneACCESS table to in-frame rearrangements with V and J called. A share of clones is missing; checked studies link under half to unresolved V genes, and the rest is unexplained. Clonal size and the V and J genes are those of that table, whereas D and trimming came from the DNA. Counted in this sample were about half a million clones; approximately 79% of them appeared once. The top ten clonotypes cover about 12% of the sample.

This entry belongs to a study of shared clonotypes between healthy human individuals (dated by TCRdb to 2019 to 2021). Turning to the overall study: The cohort comprised a couple of women and a few men aged 18 to 49 years. Blood TCR repertoires of four to six healthy adults were deeply sequenced to estimate repertoire size and the extent of clonotype sharing between individuals. Libraries were prepared and TCR repertoires were sequenced by different laboratories using diverse techniques, in order to increase sequencing depth and limit assay-specific biases. Leukapheresis yielded between about 0.9 and 9.5 billion PBMCs per donor.

On the study overall, not on this receptor specifically: Pairwise subsampling led to the expectation that sequencing depth would affect the degree of clonotype sharing among donors. The genetic and exposure-history diversity represented was limited by the small number of donors. Only blood was sampled, and tissue TCR repertoires likely differ from those in blood.

The donors were healthy, HIV-negative adults with no recently reported acute infections or vaccinations. All donors were Caucasian adults living in Nashville, Tennessee, USA. For unsorted samples, about 90 million PBMCs were counted, and genomic DNA was extracted using the QIAamp DNA Blood Mini kit. After blood collection by leukapheresis, PBMCs were isolated using Ficoll-Histopaque density gradient centrifugation and then cryopreserved in the vapor phase of liquid nitrogen. This receptor was identified in a woman between 40 and 50 years old in good health. Some clones in this sample may be carry-over from other donors' samples. The sample taken for sequencing was PBMCs. Recombination connected TRBV11-2 to TRBJ2-7, with no confidently assigned D gene. CDR3 protein: CASSSGYEQYF. The DNA sequence follows: TGTGCCAGCAGCTCAGGCTACGAGCAGTACTTC.